Below are 11 T cell receptor beta chains sequenced from a single sample in a study of Graves' ophthalmopathy and Graves' hyperthyroidism. RNA transcripts yielded amplified TCR beta CDR3 regions. Second-round multiplex PCR followed a first-round RT-PCR using HTBI primers. TCRdb processed the multiplex PCR reads anew with MiXCR; each CDR3 protein has one entry. Of under 800,000 distinct CDR3 sequences listed, 22% are singletons. Sequencing used peripheral blood. The receptors originated from a woman younger than 30 with stable Graves' hyperthyroidism. Some clones in this sample may be carry-over from other donors' samples.

This clonotype was seen a handful of times. V gene TRBV11-1 combines with J gene TRBJ1-2; no clear D. V was trimmed by 0 bases and J by 4 bases, leaving 15 bases between them. Per germline, CDR1 SGHAT and CDR2 FQDESV (reference sequence). This CDR3 is 16 amino acids long. CDR3 region: CASSLANPPGSYGYTF. Here the CDR3 DNA reads TGTGCCAGCAGCTTAGCGAACCCCCCTGGCAGCTATGGCTACACCTTC.

This chain connects TRBV2 to TRBJ1-1; 9 bases line up with TRBD1. J lost 1 base, V lost 6 bases, and 12 bases had no gene match. This CDR3 has 17 residues. The V gene's germline CDR1 is SNHLY and CDR2 FYNNEI. CDR3 in amino acids: CASSGTGTVPANTEAFF. The CDR3 coding sequence is TGTGCCAGCAGCGGGACAGGGACCGTGCCGGCGAACACTGAAGCTTTCTTT. Using reference TRBV2 and TRBJ1-1 for the parts outside the CDR3, the full variable domain is EPEVTQTPSHQVTQMGQEVILRCVPISNHLYFYWYRQILGQKVEFLVSFYNNEISEKSEIFDDQFSVERPDGSNFTLKIRSTKLEDSAMYFCASSGTGTVPANTEAFFGQGTRLTVV.

This clonotype was seen at least ten times. The chain links TRBV7-8 to TRBJ2-5; 11 bases map to TRBD1. V shed 7 bases, J shed 4 bases, and the junction held 8 bases outside the gene matches. CDR1 is SGHVS, CDR2 FQNEAQ, per germline. The CDR3 has 15 residues. For the CDR3, the DNA is TGTGCCAGCACCCGGACCGGGACAGGGGGAGAGACCCAGTACTTC. The encoded protein is CASTRTGTGGETQYF.

The table lists this clonotype with a few counts. This rearrangement joins TRBV11-2 to TRBJ1-5; D is unclear. CDR1 SGHAT and CDR2 FQNNGV come from the germline V gene. Trimming pared 1 base from V and 3 bases from J, leaving 10 bases between. CDR3 length: 15 amino acids. The CDR3 sequence: CASSLGAAPNQPQHF. In nucleotides, the CDR3 is TGTGCCAGCAGCTTAGGGGCAGCTCCCAATCAGCCCCAGCATTTT.

At least ten counts were recorded for this clonotype. The chain carries TRBV12-3 or TRBV12-4 and TRBJ1-2, with TRBD1 matching over 9 bases. The CDR3 extends over 14 amino acids. Losses at the gene ends were 1 base for V and 7 bases for J; bases not matched to a gene: 4. The CDR3 sequence: CASSLEQGASGYTF. CDR3 DNA sequence: TGTGCCAGCAGTTTAGAACAGGGGGCTTCTGGCTACACCTTC.

V gene TRBV20-1 combines with J gene TRBJ2-6; 10 bases line up with TRBD2. The V gene's germline CDR1 is DFQATT and CDR2 SNEGSKA (reference sequence). V dropped 7 bases and J dropped 0; count of bases not matched to a gene: 6. The CDR3 runs to 16 residues. The chain's CDR3 is CSVGLAENSGANVLTF. CDR3 bases: TGCAGTGTCGGACTAGCGGAGAACTCTGGGGCCAACGTCCTGACTTTC.

This clonotype was observed many times. J is TRBJ2-7 and V is TRBV25-1; 8 bases match TRBD1. The CDR3 length is 14 residues. The V and J ends lost 3 bases and 7 bases, in that order; junction bases with no gene match: 8. Looked up from germline, CDR1 is MGHDK and CDR2 is SYGVNS. The CDR3 bases are TGTGCCAGCAGTGACACAGGGGGAAGAGAAGAGCAGTACTTC. It yields the protein CASSDTGGREEQYF.

The chain carries TRBV3-1 and TRBJ1-2; D may be TRBD1 (6 bases). The CDR3 has 14 amino acids. Germline V gene data show CDR1 as LGHDT and CDR2 as YNNKEL (reference sequence). V gave up 2 bases and J gave up 3 bases, with 10 bases separating them. The CDR3, as DNA: TGTGCCAGCAGCCAAAGGACAGTCGACTATGGCTACACCTTC. As protein: CASSQRTVDYGYTF.

In this sample, this clonotype turned up many times. The chain carries TRBV4-2 and TRBJ1-6; no clear D gene. The CDR3 length is 18 residues. The germline V gene has CDR1 LGHNA and CDR2 YNFKEQ. Trimming left V 0 bases short and J 4 bases short, with 16 bases between. This chain's CDR3 is CASSQEVFRLRYNSPLHF. Written as DNA, the CDR3 is TGTGCCAGCAGCCAAGAAGTTTTTCGGCTCCGGTATAATTCACCCCTCCACTTT.

There are many counts of this clonotype. This rearrangement joins TRBV29-1 to TRBJ2-7; the D gene is possibly TRBD2 (6 bases). The CDR3 covers 13 residues. CDR1 is SQVTM and CDR2 is ANQGSEA in the germline V gene. V was pared by 5 bases and J by 6 bases, with 17 bases between. CDR3 sequence: CSVRGGGNFEQYF. CDR3 sequence (DNA): TGCAGCGTTCGGGGAGGCGGTAACTTCGAGCAGTACTTC.

This clonotype has a count of ten or more. The chain is built from TRBV4-2 and TRBJ1-2, with D maybe TRBD1 (5 bases). The CDR3 sequence is 15 residues long. Germline CDR1 is LGHNA and CDR2 is YNFKEQ. V gave up 0 bases and J gave up 4 bases, with 12 bases separating them. In nucleotides, the CDR3 is TGTGCCAGCAGCCAAGACAGGGAGTTAGCCTATGGCTACACCTTC. Translating gives CASSQDRELAYGYTF.